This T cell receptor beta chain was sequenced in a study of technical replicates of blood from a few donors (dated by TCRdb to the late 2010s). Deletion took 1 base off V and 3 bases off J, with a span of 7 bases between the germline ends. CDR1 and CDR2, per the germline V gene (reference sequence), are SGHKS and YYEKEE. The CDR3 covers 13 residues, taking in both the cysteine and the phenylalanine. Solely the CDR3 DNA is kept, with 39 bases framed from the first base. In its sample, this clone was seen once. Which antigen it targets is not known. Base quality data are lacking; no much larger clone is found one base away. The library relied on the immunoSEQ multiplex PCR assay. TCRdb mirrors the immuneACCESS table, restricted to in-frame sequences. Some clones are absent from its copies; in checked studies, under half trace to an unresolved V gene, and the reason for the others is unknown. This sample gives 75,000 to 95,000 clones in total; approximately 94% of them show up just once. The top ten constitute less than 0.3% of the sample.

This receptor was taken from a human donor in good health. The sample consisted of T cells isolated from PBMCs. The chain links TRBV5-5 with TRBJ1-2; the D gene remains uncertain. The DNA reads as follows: TGTGCCAGCAGCTTGAACGGGGACTATGGCTACACCTTC. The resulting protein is CASSLNGDYGYTF.